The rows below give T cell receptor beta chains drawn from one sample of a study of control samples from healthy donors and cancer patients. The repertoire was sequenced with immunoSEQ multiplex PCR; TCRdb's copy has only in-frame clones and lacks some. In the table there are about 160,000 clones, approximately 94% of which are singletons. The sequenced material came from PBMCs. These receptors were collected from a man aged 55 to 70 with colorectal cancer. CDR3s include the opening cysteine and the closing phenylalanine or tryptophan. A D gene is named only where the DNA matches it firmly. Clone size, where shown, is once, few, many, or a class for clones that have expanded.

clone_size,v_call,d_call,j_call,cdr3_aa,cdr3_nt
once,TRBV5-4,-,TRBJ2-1,CASSLAGRSGRYNEQFF,TGTGCCAGCAGCTTGGCCGGGAGATCTGGGCGCTACAATGAGCAGTTCTTC
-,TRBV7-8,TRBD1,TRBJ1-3,CASSSGTGSGNTIYF,TGTGCCAGCAGCTCGGGGACAGGGTCTGGAAACACCATATATTTT
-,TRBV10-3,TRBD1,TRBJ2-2,CAISEGQGFEAGELFF,TGTGCCATCAGTGAGGGACAGGGGTTCGAGGCCGGGGAGCTGTTTTTT
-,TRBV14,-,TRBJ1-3,CASSPRVVAGNTIYF,TGTGCCAGCAGCCCCAGGGTAGTAGCCGGAAACACCATATATTTT
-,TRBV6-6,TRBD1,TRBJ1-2,CASSLEQGDGYTF,TGTGCCAGCAGTCTAGAGCAGGGGGATGGCTACACCTTC
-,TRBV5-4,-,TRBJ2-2,CASSFGANTGELFF,TGTGCCAGCAGTTTTGGGGCGAACACCGGGGAGCTGTTTTTT
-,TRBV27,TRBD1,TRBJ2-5,CASSDIQGSQETQYF,TGCGCCAGCAGCGATATACAGGGGTCTCAAGAGACCCAGTACTTC
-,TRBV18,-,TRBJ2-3,CASSLSGDTQYF,TGTGCCAGCTCCCTTAGCGGAGATACGCAGTATTTT
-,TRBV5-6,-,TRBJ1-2,CASSLSYSANYGYTF,TGTGCCAGCAGCTTAAGTTACTCAGCTAACTATGGCTACACCTTC
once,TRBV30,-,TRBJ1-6,CAWNRADNSPLHF,TGTGCTTGGAACAGGGCGGATAATTCACCCCTCCACTTT
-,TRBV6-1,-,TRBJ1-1,CASSEWSGNTEAFF,TGTGCCAGCAGTGAATGGTCTGGGAACACTGAAGCTTTCTTT
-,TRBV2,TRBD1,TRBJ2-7,CASGTVYEQYF,TGTGCCAGCGGGACAGTGTACGAGCAGTACTTC
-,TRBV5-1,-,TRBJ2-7,CASSHGTASEEQYF,TGCGCCAGCAGCCACGGGACCGCATCGGAGGAGCAGTACTTC
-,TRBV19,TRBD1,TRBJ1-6,CASQDRAYNSPLHF,TGTGCCAGTCAGGACAGGGCCTATAATTCACCCCTCCACTTT
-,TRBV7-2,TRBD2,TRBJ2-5,CASSLAAGIGETQYF,TGTGCCAGCAGCTTAGCAGCGGGGATAGGAGAGACCCAGTACTTC
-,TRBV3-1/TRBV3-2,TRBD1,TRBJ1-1,CASSQTGLNTEAFF,TGTGCCAGCAGCCAGACAGGGCTTAACACTGAAGCTTTCTTT
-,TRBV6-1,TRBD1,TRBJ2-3,CASSEGQGPDTQYF,TGTGCCAGCAGTGAGGGACAGGGGCCAGATACGCAGTATTTT
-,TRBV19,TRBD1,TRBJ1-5,CASSTHRGGQPQHF,TGTGCCAGTAGTACGCACAGGGGCGGTCAGCCCCAGCATTTT
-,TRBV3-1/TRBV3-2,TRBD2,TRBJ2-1,CASSQALAGVYNEQFF,TGTGCCAGCAGCCAAGCACTAGCGGGGGTTTACAATGAGCAGTTCTTC
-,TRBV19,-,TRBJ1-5,CASSTEQGRQPQHF,TGTGCCAGTAGTACAGAACAGGGCCGCCAGCCCCAGCATTTT
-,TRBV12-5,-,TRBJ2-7,CASGLLGSYEQYF,TGTGCTAGTGGTTTGCTGGGCTCCTACGAGCAGTACTTC
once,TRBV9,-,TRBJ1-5,CASSVGTNQPQHF,TGTGCCAGCAGCGTAGGGACCAATCAGCCCCAGCATTTT
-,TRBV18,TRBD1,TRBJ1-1,CASSPGQGGDTEAFF,TGTGCCAGCTCACCCGGACAGGGTGGGGACACTGAAGCTTTCTTT
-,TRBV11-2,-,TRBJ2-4,CASSQGFVGIQYF,TGTGCCAGCAGCCAGGGGTTTGTCGGCATTCAGTACTTC
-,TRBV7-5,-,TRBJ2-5,CARSLPHRSSGTGRETQYF,TGTGCCAGAAGCCTACCTCACCGATCGTCGGGGACGGGAAGAGAGACCCAGTACTTC
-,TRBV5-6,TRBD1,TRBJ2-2,CASSPIGGSGTGELFF,TGTGCCAGCAGCCCTATAGGGGGCTCGGGCACCGGGGAGCTGTTTTTT
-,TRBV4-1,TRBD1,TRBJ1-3,CASSQLGQGGGNTIYF,TGCGCCAGCAGCCAATTAGGACAGGGGGGGGGAAACACCATATATTTT
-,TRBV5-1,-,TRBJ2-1,CASSQDGAGSLF,TGCGCCAGCAGCCAAGATGGGGCAGGGTCTCTCTTC
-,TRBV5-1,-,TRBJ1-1,CASSLEGLNTEAFF,TGCGCCAGCAGCTTAGAGGGCCTGAACACTGAAGCTTTCTTT